The 32 T cell receptor beta chains below all came from one sample that was sequenced in a study of blood T cell repertoires in COVID-19. Sequencing was performed with immunoSEQ multiplex PCR; in TCRdb, only in-frame clones are kept and a portion is missing. The sample consists of a few hundred thousand clones, 80% to 90% of them appearing once. Sequencing was carried out using peripheral blood. These receptors all stem from a woman aged 50 to 60 who had recovered from COVID-19.

This chain joins TRBV6-5 and TRBJ1-2; D is undetermined. V was cut by 0 bases and J by 2 bases, with 7 bases left in between. CDR1 and CDR2 (germline): MNHEY, SVGAGI. The CDR3 runs to 14 residues. CDR3 residues: CASSYSRRNYGYTF. The DNA for the CDR3 is TGTGCCAGCAGTTACTCTCGGCGGAACTATGGCTACACCTTC.

The rearrangement links TRBV15 to TRBJ2-3, with 9 positions matching TRBD1. The CDR3 consists of 15 residues. In germline, CDR1 is LNHNV, CDR2 YYDKDF (reference sequence). The trim removed 1 base at V and 6 bases at J, leaving 5 bases unmatched. The CDR3 coding sequence is TGTGCCACCAGCAGAGCGGACAGGGGAAGCGATACGCAGTATTTT. As protein: CATSRADRGSDTQYF.

V is TRBV7-9 and J is TRBJ1-6, with TRBD1 matching over 10 bases. This CDR3 spans 15 amino acids. V shed 5 bases and J 10 bases; nucleotides not matched to a gene: 8. Germline V gene data show CDR1 as SEHNR and CDR2 as FQNEAQ (reference sequence). The CDR3 region has the DNA TGTGCCAGCAGCACAGAGACAGGGGGCAACTCACCCCTCCACTTT. Encoded protein: CASSTETGGNSPLHF. Using reference TRBV7-9 and TRBJ1-6 for the parts outside the CDR3, the full variable domain is DTGVSQNPRHKITKRGQNVTFRCDPISEHNRLYWYRQTLGQGPEFLTYFQNEAQLEKSRLLSDRFSAERPKGSFSTLEIQRTEQGDSAMYLCASSTETGGNSPLHFGNGTRLTVT.

This clone showed up just a few times. The chain is built from TRBV5-5 and TRBJ2-1; D is possibly TRBD1 (5 bases). Germline V gene data show CDR1 as SGHKS and CDR2 as YYEKEE (reference sequence). The CDR3 has 15 amino acids. The V end was cut by 4 bases, the J end by 0 bases, with 11 bases between. CDR3 bases: TGTGCCAGCAGCATACCGACAGCCTCCTACAATGAGCAGTTCTTC. This encodes CASSIPTASYNEQFF.

This rearrangement joins TRBV5-1 to TRBJ2-2; D might be TRBD2 (6 bases). V lost 4 bases and J 4 bases, leaving 14 bases between the germline ends. Germline CDR1 and CDR2: SGHRS and YFSETQ. The CDR3 runs 15 residues. CDR3 DNA: TGCGCCAGCAGCACCAACGGGGGAACCACCGGGGAGCTGTTTTTT. Translation gives CASSTNGGTTGELFF. Complete variable domain (other parts from reference TRBV5-1 and TRBJ2-2): KAGVTQTPRYLIKTRGQQVTLSCSPISGHRSVSWYQQTPGQGLQFLFEYFSETQRNKGNFPGRFSGRQFSNSRSEMNVSTLELGDSALYLCASSTNGGTTGELFFGEGSRLTVL.

The chain employs TRBV4-3 and TRBJ2-3, with TRBD2 matching 8 bases. The V and J ends lost 6 bases and 8 bases, in that order; junction bases with no gene match: 10. The germline CDR1 and CDR2 sequences are LGHNA and YSLEER. CDR3 length: 14 residues. The CDR3 nucleotides read TGCGCCAGCAGTCGGAGCGGGGGATGGGGTACGCAGTATTTT. Translated: CASSRSGGWGTQYF.

The V and J genes are TRBV2 and TRBJ2-4; the match to TRBD1 covers 10 bases. V lost 5 bases and J lost 0; bases outside the gene matches: 4. Germline CDR1 SNHLY, CDR2 FYNNEI. The CDR3 covers 16 residues. In DNA, the CDR3 is TGTGCCAGCAGTCTCGACAGGGGGCAAGCCAAAAACATTCAGTACTTC. It yields the protein CASSLDRGQAKNIQYF.

In DNA form, the CDR3 reads TGTGCCATCAGTCCATCACTAGCGGAGCTCGGGACCGGGGAGCTGTTTTTT. Translation: CAISPSLAELGTGELFF. The gene calls are TRBV10-3 and TRBJ2-2; 8 bases line up with TRBD2. With 5 bases clipped from V and 5 bases from J, the junction kept 13 bases outside the gene matches. This CDR3 has 17 residues. CDR1 is ENHRY and CDR2 is SYGVKD in the germline V gene.

This chain connects TRBV7-9 to TRBJ1-2; TRBD1 is a possible D gene (5 bases). Germline assignment: CDR1 SEHNR and CDR2 FQNEAQ (reference sequence). The germline V and J ends were trimmed by 3 bases and 8 bases, with 16 bases remaining between them. The CDR3 runs to 14 residues. CDR3 coding DNA: TGTGCCAGCAGCTTTTACGTTGGAGGGGAAGGCTACACCTTC. It yields the protein CASSFYVGGEGYTF.

The rearrangement links TRBV28 to TRBJ2-3; 8 bases map to TRBD1. The CDR3 is made up of 16 amino acids. CDR1 is MDHEN, CDR2 SYDVKM, per germline. The V segment lost 3 bases and the J segment 3 bases; nucleotides outside the gene matches: 8. The CDR3 DNA sequence: TGTGCCAGCAGTTTTAGTGAAACAGGGGGGACAGATACGCAGTATTTT. Its protein product is CASSFSETGGTDTQYF.

The V gene is TRBV30, the J gene TRBJ2-2, with D possibly matching TRBD2 (5 bases). CDR3 length equals 12 residues. V dropped 4 bases and J dropped 7 bases, with 10 bases sitting between them. The germline V gene has CDR1 GTSNPN and CDR2 SVGIG (reference sequence). The CDR3 DNA reads as TGTGCCTGGAAGTGGGAGTACGGGGAGCTGTTTTTT. It is translated as CAWKWEYGELFF. The variable domain in full, with the rest retrieved from reference TRBV30 and TRBJ2-2, is SQTIHQWPATLVQPVGSPLSLECTVEGTSNPNLYWYRQAAGRGLQLLFYSVGIGQISSEVPQNLSASRPQDRQFILSSKKLLLSDSGFYLCAWKWEYGELFFGEGSRLTVL.

The chain recombines TRBV6-5 with TRBJ1-3; no reliable D call. CDR3 length: 13 amino acids. Trimming shortened V by 5 bases and J by 4 bases, and 9 bases separated the two germline ends. Germline-derived CDR1 and CDR2 are MNHEY and SVGAGI. The CDR3 sequence is CASSKSLGNTIYF. In DNA form, the CDR3 reads TGTGCCAGCAGTAAGTCGCTAGGAAACACCATATATTTT.

The V gene is TRBV21-1, the J gene TRBJ1-5; TRBD1 is the table's D call and was not checked against the DNA. TRBV21-1 is a recognized pseudogene. The CDR3 is 17 amino acids. The CDR3 loop is CATLQGVDRIGNQPQHF. The DNA of the CDR3 is TGTGCCACCCTGCAGGGTGTTGATAGAATTGGCAATCAGCCCCAGCATTTT.

This chain links TRBV18 with TRBJ1-1, with TRBD1 matching over 7 bases. Germline V CDR1 and CDR2: KGHSH, LQKENI. This CDR3 is built from 14 residues. V trimming: 4 bases; J trimming: 1 base; junction bases outside the gene matches: 3. The CDR3: CASSLRDRNTEAFF. The CDR3 DNA reads as TGTGCCAGCTCACTCCGGGACAGGAACACTGAAGCTTTCTTT.

This clone was seen once. This rearrangement joins TRBV29-1 to TRBJ2-3, with 11 nucleotides matching TRBD2. With 6 bases clipped from V and 4 bases from J, the junction kept 9 bases outside the gene matches. This CDR3 has 15 residues. CDR1 is SQVTM and CDR2 is ANQGSEA in the germline V gene. The CDR3 loop reads CSVETSGGGADTQYF. DNA of the CDR3: TGCAGCGTGGAAACTAGCGGGGGAGGCGCAGATACGCAGTATTTT.

The chain links TRBV4-3 to TRBJ1-2, with 7 nucleotides matching TRBD1. V lost 0 bases, J lost 8 bases, and 3 bases stayed unmatched. Germline CDR1 reads LGHNA; CDR2 reads YSLEER. The CDR3 runs to 13 residues. CDR3 nucleotides: TGCGCCAGCAGCCAAGAAACAGGGGAGGGCTACACCTTC. It translates to CASSQETGEGYTF.

V gene TRBV10-3 combines with J gene TRBJ1-4; 7 nucleotides match TRBD1. The CDR3 spans 17 residues. CDR1 is ENHRY and CDR2 is SYGVKD in the germline V gene. V trimming: 2 bases; J trimming: 7 bases; junction bases outside the gene matches: 13. The CDR3 sequence is CAISERQGMMFGEKLFF. In DNA form, the CDR3 reads TGTGCCATCAGTGAGAGACAGGGTATGATGTTTGGTGAAAAACTGTTTTTT.

This clone was seen just once. V usage is TRBV28 and J usage is TRBJ2-7; 9 bases fit TRBD1. This CDR3 comprises 15 residues. Germline assignment: CDR1 MDHEN and CDR2 SYDVKM. Germline trimming cut 5 bases from V and 6 bases from J; bases unmatched to any gene: 11. As DNA, the CDR3 is TGTGCCAGCAGTACCGGACAGGGGTATGGGGCCGAGCAGTACTTC. Amino acid sequence: CASSTGQGYGAEQYF.

The CDR3: CASSLQSGVEKLFF. DNA for the CDR3: TGTGCCAGCAGCTTACAATCGGGGGTTGAAAAACTGTTTTTT. V and J are TRBV7-2 and TRBJ1-4, with D tentatively TRBD1 (5 bases). V lost 2 bases, J lost 7 bases, and 11 bases lay in between. Germline V gene data show CDR1 as SGHTA and CDR2 as FQGNSA. This CDR3 region has 14 residues.

This chain uses TRBV18 with TRBJ2-2, with 7 bases that match TRBD1. The CDR3 runs 19 residues. J was trimmed by 1 base and V by 3 bases; bases with no gene match: 14. Germline V CDR1 and CDR2: KGHSH, LQKENI. This chain's CDR3 is CASSPRIPVGQRNTGELFF. The CDR3, as DNA: TGTGCCAGCTCACCTAGGATCCCAGTGGGACAGCGGAACACCGGGGAGCTGTTTTTT.

The rearrangement uses TRBV29-1 and TRBJ1-1; D possibly corresponds to TRBD1 (5 bases). Trimming removed 7 bases at V and 5 bases at J, with 20 bases between. This CDR3 has 14 residues. Germline V gene data show CDR1 as SQVTM and CDR2 as ANQGSEA. The CDR3 spells CSGSPSTAGTEAFF. The CDR3, as DNA: TGCAGCGGCTCCCCTTCGACAGCGGGGACTGAAGCTTTCTTT.

The rearrangement joins TRBV7-2 to TRBJ1-6, with D hard to call. The CDR3 sequence is 15 residues long. V was trimmed by 1 base and J by 8 bases, leaving 12 bases between them. The V gene's germline CDR1 is SGHTA and CDR2 FQGNSA. This CDR3 reads CASSLDGGEDSPLHF. The DNA for the CDR3 is TGTGCCAGCAGCTTAGATGGCGGGGAGGATTCACCCCTCCACTTT.

V gene TRBV5-8 combines with J gene TRBJ2-7, with D perhaps TRBD2 (6 bases). V was shortened by 4 bases and J by 5 bases, with 19 bases between the two germline ends. The CDR3 is 15 residues long. Germline CDR1 SGHTS, CDR2 YDEGEE. CDR3 bases: TGTGCCAGCAGCCCGACGGAGGGCAGTATCCACGAGCAGTACTTC. Translating gives CASSPTEGSIHEQYF.

This clone was recorded only once. V usage is TRBV25-1 and J usage is TRBJ2-7; the D is unclear. Germline CDR1 is MGHDK and CDR2 is SYGVNS. V was pared by 3 bases and J by 2 bases, with 8 bases between. CDR3 length: 13 amino acids. CDR3 loop: CASSDPFTYEQYF. The CDR3 DNA reads as TGTGCCAGCAGTGACCCCTTTACCTACGAGCAGTACTTC.

J is TRBJ1-6 and V is TRBV30; a weak D match, TRBD1 (5 bases). The V gene lost 4 bases and the J gene lost 0 bases, with 10 bases spanning the gap. This CDR3 has 15 amino acids. Germline V gene lookup returns CDR1 GTSNPN and CDR2 SVGIG (reference sequence). The CDR3 DNA follows: TGTGCCTGGACCTTGGGGGGCTCCTATAATTCACCCCTCCACTTT. Translated: CAWTLGGSYNSPLHF.

V and J are TRBV2 and TRBJ1-6; a possible D gene is TRBD1 (6 bases). Trimming shortened V by 8 bases and J by 8 bases, and 13 bases separated the two germline ends. The CDR3 extends over 13 amino acids. The V gene's germline CDR1 is SNHLY and CDR2 FYNNEI. Here the CDR3 DNA reads TGTGCCAGCTTAGCCGAGGGGGATTCACCCCTCCACTTT. This codes for CASLAEGDSPLHF.

This chain uses TRBV19 with TRBJ2-1, with TRBD2 matching over 7 bases. This CDR3 comprises 15 residues. CDR1 and CDR2 from the germline V gene are LNHDA and SQIVND (reference sequence). J lost 2 bases, V lost 0 bases, and 1 base had no gene match. CDR3 sequence (DNA): TGTGCCAGTAGTATAGATGCGGGGGCCTACAATGAGCAGTTCTTC. Translating gives CASSIDAGAYNEQFF.

The rearrangement joins TRBV4-2 to TRBJ1-2, with D possibly matching TRBD1 (6 bases). The V and J ends lost 3 bases and 3 bases respectively, with 8 bases between them. Germline V gene sequence: CDR1 LGHNA, CDR2 YNFKEQ. This CDR3 contains 13 residues. CDR3 nucleotide sequence: TGTGCCAGCAGCCAGGACAGCTACTATGGCTACACCTTC. Translated, it gives CASSQDSYYGYTF.

As DNA, the CDR3 is TGTGCCAGTAGTCCTCCGGGACCGGGGGACTCACCCCTCCACTTT. This codes for CASSPPGPGDSPLHF. This rearrangement joins TRBV19 to TRBJ1-6; TRBD1 might be the D (5 bases). Germline-derived CDR1 and CDR2 are LNHDA and SQIVND (reference sequence). Trimming removed 5 bases at V and 10 bases at J, with 18 bases between. This CDR3 comprises 15 residues. The entire variable domain, with the rest obtained from reference TRBV19 and TRBJ1-6, is as follows: DGGITQSPKYLFRKEGQNVTLSCEQNLNHDAMYWYRQDPGQGLRLIYYSQIVNDFQKGDIAEGYSVSREKKESFPLTVTSAQKNPTAFYLCASSPPGPGDSPLHFGNGTRLTVT.

The chain couples TRBV19 to TRBJ2-1, with TRBD2 matching 8 bases. CDR3 size: 15 residues. The trim removed 9 bases at V and 9 bases at J, leaving 16 bases unmatched. The germline gives CDR1 LNHDA, CDR2 SQIVND (reference sequence). The CDR3 DNA sequence: TGTGCCAGCAGTGCCCCAGGACTAGCACGGATTGAGCAGTTCTTC. This codes for CASSAPGLARIEQFF.

The chain carries TRBV19 and TRBJ1-4; 7 bases align to TRBD1. The CDR3 covers 13 residues. Germline V CDR1 and CDR2: LNHDA, SQIVND (reference sequence). V gave up 7 bases and J gave up 8 bases; unmatched junction bases: 7. The CDR3 protein is CASTDREGEKLFF. The CDR3 DNA reads as TGTGCCAGTACTGACAGGGAAGGAGAAAAACTGTTTTTT.

The V and J genes are TRBV18 and TRBJ2-1; 12 bases line up with TRBD2. The germline gives CDR1 KGHSH, CDR2 LQKENI. This CDR3 region has 16 residues. V trimming: 0 bases; J trimming: 9 bases; junction bases outside the gene matches: 6. CDR3 sequence (DNA): TGTGCCAGCTCACCACCGCTAGCGGGGGGGAACGTTGAGCAGTTCTTC. It yields the protein CASSPPLAGGNVEQFF.